This record concerns one T cell receptor beta chain sequence. Its cognate antigen is unknown. CDR3 size: 13 residues. V gave up 4 bases and J gave up 3 bases; unmatched junction bases: 3. The germline V gene has CDR1 SGHRS and CDR2 YFSETQ. The data were taken from a study of response to subunit inactivated influenza vaccine. Study results and limitations: With each seasonal influenza vaccination, the authors suggested, few new T cells are recruited.

In TCRdb, the RT-PCR reads were re-called with MiXCR into one record per CDR3 protein. The table lists 590,000 or so distinct CDR3 sequences, 13% to 15% of them singletons. Source: PBMCs from blood, taken 14 days before vaccination. V gene TRBV5-1 combines with J gene TRBJ1-2; 7 bases fit TRBD1. This TCR came from a man in his fifties or sixties who received an inactivated influenza vaccine. The CDR3 nucleotides are TGCGCCAGCAGCCAAACAGGGGACTATGGCTACACCTTC. This gives the protein CASSQTGDYGYTF.